The present T cell receptor beta chain was sequenced within a study of blood T cell repertoires in COVID-19. Study background: The United States, Italy and Spain supplied acute and convalescent COVID-19 samples.

Participants' own reports of clinical history determined their cohort assignment. In the original analysis: Using reference gene primer amplification, nucleated cell counts were estimated. Repertoires were generated with immunoSEQ multiplex PCR, while TCRdb's copy carries only in-frame clones and drops some. That table furnishes V, J and clone size, whereas the DNA furnished D and trimming. This table has 250,000 to 300,000 clones, roughly nine tenths appearing once. This CDR3 region has 13 residues. Germline values: CDR1 MNHEY, CDR2 SVGAGI. Trimming pared 9 bases from V and 3 bases from J, leaving 15 bases between.

V and J are TRBV6-5 and TRBJ2-7; possibly TRBD1 for D (5 bases). The TCR originated in a human donor in a cohort exposed to, infected with or recovered from COVID-19 (not recorded which). The donor label of this sample is uncertain. Sequencing used PBMCs or T cells enriched from blood (not recorded which). Here the CDR3 DNA reads TGTGCCAGGCGAGAAGGGGTCGGCTACGAGCAGTACTTC. Translated: CARREGVGYEQYF.